The T cell receptor (beta chain) described here comes from a study of monozygotic twins with inflammatory bowel disease. Study-wide points: Limited power may explain why concordant and discordant twins showed no difference in repertoire similarity.

A remark on this clonotype: As yet, its antigen is unknown.

With the 5' RACE reads reprocessed, TCRdb shows one record per CDR3 protein and no DNA. This sample's table has more than 300,000 distinct CDR3 sequences. Sequenced: blood. The TCR comes from a human donor with ulcerative colitis or Crohn's disease, or a healthy co-twin of an affected twin (not recorded which).

The CDR3 sequence: CSVLGLAGGPSYEQYF. The chain has TRBV29-1 and TRBJ2-7; lacking DNA, the TRBD2 call made by TCRdb goes unchecked. This CDR3 comprises 16 residues. CDR1 SQVTM and CDR2 ANQGSEA come from the germline V gene.